The 21 T cell receptor beta chains given below trace back to one sample, sequenced in a study of PD-1 blockade in mismatch repair-deficient tumors. The table came from immunoSEQ multiplex PCR; TCRdb's copy has only in-frame clones and leaves some out. The data hold 25,000 to 30,000 clones, with approximately 88% observed a single time. Sequences were derived from PBMCs, sampled before pembrolizumab treatment. These receptors all come from an adult with mismatch repair-deficient cancer.

This chain links TRBV7-9 with TRBJ2-3; a weak D match, TRBD1 (5 bases). The V gene lost 1 base and the J gene lost 2 bases, with 10 bases spanning the gap. The CDR3 is made up of 15 amino acids. Germline V gene sequence: CDR1 SEHNR, CDR2 FQNEAQ (reference sequence). The CDR3 DNA follows: TGTGCCAGCAGCTTAGTTCCGGACAACACAGATACGCAGTATTTT. This codes for CASSLVPDNTDTQYF.

V gene TRBV11-3 combines with J gene TRBJ2-1; tentatively, D is TRBD2 (5 bases). This CDR3 is 17 amino acids long. Germline CDR1 reads SGHNT; CDR2 reads YENEEA. Trimming stripped 0 bases from V and 5 bases from J, with 17 bases between. CDR3 protein: CASSLDWLRTQDNEQFF. The CDR3, as DNA: TGTGCCAGCAGCTTAGATTGGCTGCGGACTCAGGACAATGAGCAGTTCTTC.

The rearrangement uses TRBV23-1 and TRBJ1-2; D uncertain. TRBV23-1 is an open reading frame, and its role is uncertain. This CDR3 spans 14 amino acids. V lost 2 bases, J lost 4 bases, and 11 bases lay in between. The CDR3, as DNA: TGCGCCAGCAGTCAACGGGGAATTGGCTATGGCTACACCTTC. Residues: CASSQRGIGYGYTF.

The J gene is TRBJ1-2, the V gene TRBV5-5; 7 nucleotides line up with TRBD1. V gave up 0 bases and J gave up 5 bases; unmatched junction bases: 7. This CDR3 comprises 15 residues. The germline gives CDR1 SGHKS, CDR2 YYEKEE (reference sequence). CDR3 bases: TGTGCCAGCAGCTTGGTAGGGGAGACAGGGTATGGCTACACCTTC. This translates into CASSLVGETGYGYTF.

The chain recombines TRBV6-5 with TRBJ1-3; D gene uncertain. The germline V gene encodes CDR1 MNHEY and CDR2 SVGAGI. This CDR3 has 16 amino acids. V was trimmed by 4 bases and J by 2 bases, leaving 15 bases between them. The chain's CDR3 is CASSWRGEGAGNTIYF. Written as DNA, the CDR3 is TGTGCCAGCAGTTGGCGGGGTGAAGGTGCTGGAAACACCATATATTTT.

This chain links TRBV21-1 with TRBJ2-7; the table's D gene call, TRBD2, was not cross checked with the DNA. TRBV21-1 is listed as a pseudogene. The CDR3 consists of 17 residues. Here the CDR3 DNA reads TGTGCCGGGGAAGTCCTAGCGGGAGGTTCTTGCAGCTACGAGCAGTACTTC. Translating it yields CAGEVLAGGSCSYEQYF.

J is TRBJ2-7 and V is TRBV6-5, with D possibly being TRBD2 (5 bases). Germline V gene lookup returns CDR1 MNHEY and CDR2 SVGAGI. V gave up 8 bases and J gave up 6 bases, with 8 bases separating them. This CDR3 has 10 residues. The CDR3 region is CASRGSEQYF. In DNA form, the CDR3 reads TGTGCCAGCCGGGGTAGCGAGCAGTACTTC.

V is TRBV27 and J is TRBJ1-3; D is possibly TRBD1 (5 bases). The length of the CDR3 is 16 residues. Trimming took 5 bases from V and 0 from J, leaving 14 bases between them. In germline, CDR1 is MNHEY, CDR2 SMNVEV (reference sequence). CDR3 protein: CASSPRTMGSGNTIYF. The CDR3 DNA follows: TGTGCCAGCAGTCCGCGGACAATGGGCTCTGGAAACACCATATATTTT.

The sample holds a few counts of this clone. This chain connects TRBV6-5 to TRBJ2-7, with 7 bases lining up with TRBD2. J lost 5 bases, V lost 3 bases, and 7 bases had no gene match. Germline V gene sequence: CDR1 MNHEY, CDR2 SVGAGI. The length of the CDR3 is 14 residues. The CDR3 here is CASSYTGEGNEQYF. The CDR3 DNA is TGTGCCAGCAGTTATACCGGGGAGGGGAACGAGCAGTACTTC.

The chain joins TRBV7-3 to TRBJ2-2, with D maybe TRBD2 (5 bases). Germline CDR1 is SGHTA and CDR2 is FQGTGA. The CDR3 is made up of 14 amino acids. The V gene lost 5 bases and the J gene lost 6 bases, with 13 bases spanning the gap. The DNA of the CDR3 is TGTGCCAGCAGCCAAGGGAGTCCGCCCGGGGAGCTGTTTTTT. This translates into CASSQGSPPGELFF.

The J gene is TRBJ2-7, the V gene TRBV10-1, with TRBD2 as a possible D gene (5 bases). The ends were cut back, 2 bases at V and 2 bases at J, with 13 bases in the middle. The V gene's germline CDR1 is WNHNN and CDR2 SYGVQD (reference sequence). This CDR3 comprises 15 residues. For the CDR3, the DNA is TGCGCCAGCAGTGAGGTTCCAGGAGGCACCTACGAGCAGTACTTC. Translating it yields CASSEVPGGTYEQYF.

This clone has only one observation. The chain links TRBV6-4 to TRBJ2-3; 7 nucleotides line up with TRBD2. The junction had 7 bases not matched to a gene; V was cut back by 5 bases and J by 2 bases. Germline V gene data show CDR1 as MRHNA and CDR2 as SNTAGT. The CDR3 spans 15 residues. CDR3 sequence reads: CASSPISGHTDTQYF. As DNA, the CDR3 is TGTGCCAGCAGTCCTATTAGCGGGCACACAGATACGCAGTATTTT.

CDR3 region: CASSLFGTGGPTSTDTQYF. The CDR3 bases are TGTGCCAGCAGTTTATTTGGGACAGGGGGCCCCACTAGCACAGATACGCAGTATTTT. V gene TRBV28 combines with J gene TRBJ2-3; 12 bases match TRBD1. The CDR3 contains 19 residues. The V gene end was trimmed by 1 base and the J gene end by 0 bases; junction bases not matched to a gene: 8. Germline CDR1 reads MDHEN; CDR2 reads SYDVKM.

The rearrangement joins TRBV28 to TRBJ2-1, with TRBD2 matching over 7 bases. Per germline, CDR1 MDHEN and CDR2 SYDVKM. V gave up 2 bases and J gave up 7 bases; unmatched junction bases: 5. The CDR3 length is 14 residues. The CDR3 bases are TGTGCCAGCAGTTTAGTGGGAGGGCCTAATGAGCAGTTCTTC. Its translation: CASSLVGGPNEQFF.

The rearrangement joins TRBV18 to TRBJ1-1, with TRBD1 matching over 8 bases. Losses at the gene ends were 3 bases for V and 9 bases for J; bases not matched to a gene: 12. This CDR3 has 15 amino acids. Germline assignment: CDR1 KGHSH and CDR2 LQKENI. In DNA form, the CDR3 reads TGTGCCAGCTCACCTTCTCGGGACAGGTCCCTGAAAGCTTTCTTT. Its protein product is CASSPSRDRSLKAFF.

This clone was recorded only once. The gene calls are TRBV7-9 and TRBJ1-2; 7 bases fit TRBD1. Trimming removed 1 base from V and 8 bases from J; junction bases left unmatched: 4. Germline assignment: CDR1 SEHNR and CDR2 FQNEAQ (reference sequence). CDR3 length equals 13 residues. Here the CDR3 reads CASSLGDSEGYTF. The CDR3 nucleotides read TGTGCCAGCAGCTTAGGGGACAGTGAGGGCTACACCTTC.

The chain is built from TRBV27 and TRBJ1-2, with D tentatively TRBD1 (6 bases). CDR1 is MNHEY, CDR2 SMNVEV, per germline (reference sequence). This CDR3 is 15 amino acids long. V dropped 1 base and J dropped 3 bases, with 12 bases sitting between them. The CDR3 DNA reads as TGTGCCAGCAGTTTATTTCAGGGGCCCCACTATGGCTACACCTTC. Protein sequence: CASSLFQGPHYGYTF.

The chain links TRBV30 to TRBJ1-5; no clear D gene. Trimming shortened V by 0 bases and J by 1 base, and 7 bases separated the two germline ends. CDR1 is GTSNPN, CDR2 SVGIG, per germline (reference sequence). CDR3 length: 14 amino acids. The DNA for the CDR3 is TGTGCCTGGAGTGTACACGTGAGCAATCAGCCCCAGCATTTT. It translates to CAWSVHVSNQPQHF.

The chain employs TRBV9 and TRBJ1-1; D may be TRBD1 (5 bases). Trimming pared 3 bases from V and 1 base from J, leaving 16 bases between. The CDR3 contains 16 residues. CDR1 and CDR2 (germline): SGDLS, YYNGEE. DNA for the CDR3: TGTGCCAGCAGCGGCCAACCTGGGGGGACGAACACTGAAGCTTTCTTT. Amino acids: CASSGQPGGTNTEAFF.

The chain links TRBV9 to TRBJ2-7; 10 bases are a match to TRBD2. The CDR3 loop spans 15 amino acids. CDR1 and CDR2 from the germline V gene are SGDLS and YYNGEE. Trimming removed 0 bases from V and 5 bases from J; junction bases left unmatched: 5. CDR3 sequence reads: CASSVGPTSGNEQYF. CDR3 sequence (DNA): TGTGCCAGCAGCGTAGGTCCCACTAGCGGGAACGAGCAGTACTTC.

V and J are TRBV28 and TRBJ1-6, with TRBD1 matching 10 bases. The CDR3 consists of 15 residues. V trimming: 4 bases; J trimming: 10 bases; junction bases outside the gene matches: 7. The germline gives CDR1 MDHEN, CDR2 SYDVKM. As DNA, the CDR3 is TGTGCCAGCAGTTGGGGACAGGGGCTTTTCTCACCCCTCCACTTT. Translated: CASSWGQGLFSPLHF.